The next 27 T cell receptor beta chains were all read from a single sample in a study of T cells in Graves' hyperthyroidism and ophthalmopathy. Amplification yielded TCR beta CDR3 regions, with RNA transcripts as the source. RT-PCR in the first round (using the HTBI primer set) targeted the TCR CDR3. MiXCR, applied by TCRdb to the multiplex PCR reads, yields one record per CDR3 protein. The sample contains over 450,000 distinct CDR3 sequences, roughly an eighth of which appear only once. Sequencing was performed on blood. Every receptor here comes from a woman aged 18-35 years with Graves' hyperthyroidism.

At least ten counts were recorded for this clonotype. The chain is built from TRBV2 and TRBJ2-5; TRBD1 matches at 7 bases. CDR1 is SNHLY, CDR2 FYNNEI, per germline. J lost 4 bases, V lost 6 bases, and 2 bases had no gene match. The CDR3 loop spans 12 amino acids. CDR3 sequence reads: CASRRQGETQYF. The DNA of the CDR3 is TGTGCCAGCAGAAGACAGGGAGAGACCCAGTACTTC.

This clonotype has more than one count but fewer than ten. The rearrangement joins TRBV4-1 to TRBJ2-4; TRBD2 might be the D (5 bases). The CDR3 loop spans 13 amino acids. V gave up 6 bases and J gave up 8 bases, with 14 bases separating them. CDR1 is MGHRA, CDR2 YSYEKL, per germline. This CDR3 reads CASSEPLGDIQYF. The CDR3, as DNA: TGCGCCAGCAGTGAACCCCTCGGGGACATTCAGTACTTC.

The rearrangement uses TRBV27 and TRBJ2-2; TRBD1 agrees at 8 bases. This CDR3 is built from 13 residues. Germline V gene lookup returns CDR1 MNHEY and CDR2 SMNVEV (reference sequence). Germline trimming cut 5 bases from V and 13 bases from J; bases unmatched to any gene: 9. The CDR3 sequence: CASSPPTGVRLFF. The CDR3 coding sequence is TGTGCCAGCAGTCCCCCGACAGGGGTCAGGCTGTTTTTT.

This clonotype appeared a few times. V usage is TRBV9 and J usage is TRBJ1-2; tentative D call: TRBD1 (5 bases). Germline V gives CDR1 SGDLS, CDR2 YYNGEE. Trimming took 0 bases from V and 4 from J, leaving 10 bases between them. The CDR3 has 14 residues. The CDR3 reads CASSVVGGTYGYTF. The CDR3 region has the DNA TGTGCCAGCAGCGTAGTGGGGGGGACCTATGGCTACACCTTC.

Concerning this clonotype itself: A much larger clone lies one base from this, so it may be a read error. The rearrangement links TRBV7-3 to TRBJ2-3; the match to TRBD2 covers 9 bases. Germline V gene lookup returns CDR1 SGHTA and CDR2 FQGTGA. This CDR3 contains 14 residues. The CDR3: CAISSSGTTDTQYF. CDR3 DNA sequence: TGTGCCATCAGCTCTAGCGGGACCACAGATACGCAGTATTTT.

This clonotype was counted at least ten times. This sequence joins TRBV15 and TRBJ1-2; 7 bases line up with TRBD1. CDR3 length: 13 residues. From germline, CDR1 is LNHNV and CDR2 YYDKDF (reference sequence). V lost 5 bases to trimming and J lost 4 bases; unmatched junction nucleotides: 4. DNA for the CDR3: TGTGCCACCAGCCCGGGACAGACCTATGGCTACACCTTC. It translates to CATSPGQTYGYTF.

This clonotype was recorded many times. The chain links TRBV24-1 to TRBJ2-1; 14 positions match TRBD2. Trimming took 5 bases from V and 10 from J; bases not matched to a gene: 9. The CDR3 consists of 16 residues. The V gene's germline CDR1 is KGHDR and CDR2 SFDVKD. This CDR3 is CATSAPGTSGRGEQFF. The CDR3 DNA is TGTGCCACCAGTGCCCCGGGGACTAGCGGGAGAGGGGAGCAGTTCTTC.

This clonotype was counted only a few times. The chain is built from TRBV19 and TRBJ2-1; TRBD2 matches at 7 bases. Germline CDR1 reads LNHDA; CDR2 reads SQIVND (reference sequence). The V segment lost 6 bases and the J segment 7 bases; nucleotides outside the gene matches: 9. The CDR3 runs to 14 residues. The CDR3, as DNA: TGTGCCAGTAGGTCTAGCGGTCCTGGGAATGAGCAGTTCTTC. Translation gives CASRSSGPGNEQFF. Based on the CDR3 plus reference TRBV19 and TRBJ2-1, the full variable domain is DGGITQSPKYLFRKEGQNVTLSCEQNLNHDAMYWYRQDPGQGLRLIYYSQIVNDFQKGDIAEGYSVSREKKESFPLTVTSAQKNPTAFYLCASRSSGPGNEQFFGPGTRLTVL.

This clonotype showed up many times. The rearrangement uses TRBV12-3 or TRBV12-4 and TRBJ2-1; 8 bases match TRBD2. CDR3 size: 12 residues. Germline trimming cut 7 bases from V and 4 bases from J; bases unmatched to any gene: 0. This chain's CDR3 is CASTSGYNEQFF. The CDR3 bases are TGTGCCAGCACTAGCGGGTACAATGAGCAGTTCTTC.

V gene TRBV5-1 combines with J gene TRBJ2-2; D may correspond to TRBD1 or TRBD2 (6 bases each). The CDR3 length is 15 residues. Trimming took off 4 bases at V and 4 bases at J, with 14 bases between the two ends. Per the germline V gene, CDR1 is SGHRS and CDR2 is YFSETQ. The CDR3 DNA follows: TGCGCCAGCAGCCCAGGGGACTTGGTCACCGGGGAGCTGTTTTTT. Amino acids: CASSPGDLVTGELFF.

The CDR3 DNA reads TGCGCCAGCAGAGGGGGGATTCGGGACACCGGGGAGCTGTTTTTT. This encodes CASRGGIRDTGELFF. This chain connects TRBV5-1 to TRBJ2-2; possibly TRBD1 or TRBD2 for D (6 bases each). From germline, CDR1 is SGHRS and CDR2 YFSETQ. Trimming removed 5 bases at V and 3 bases at J, with 14 bases between. The CDR3 extends over 15 amino acids.

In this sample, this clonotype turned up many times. CDR3 bases: TGCGCCAGCAGCGCACTAGCGGGAGTTATCTCTGGGGCCAACGTCCTGACTTTC. Its protein is CASSALAGVISGANVLTF. The chain links TRBV5-1 to TRBJ2-6; 11 nucleotides agree with TRBD2. The junction had 6 bases not matched to a gene; V was cut back by 4 bases and J by 0 bases. The CDR3 contains 18 residues. The germline gives CDR1 SGHRS, CDR2 YFSETQ.

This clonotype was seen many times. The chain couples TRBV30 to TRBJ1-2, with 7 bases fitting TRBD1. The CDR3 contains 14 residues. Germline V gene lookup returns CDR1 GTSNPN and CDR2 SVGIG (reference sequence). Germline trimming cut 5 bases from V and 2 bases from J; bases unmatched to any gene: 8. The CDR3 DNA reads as TGTGCCTGGGACCAGAAGACAGGGAACTATGGCTACACCTTC. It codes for CAWDQKTGNYGYTF. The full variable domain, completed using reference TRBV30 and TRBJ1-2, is SQTIHQWPATLVQPVGSPLSLECTVEGTSNPNLYWYRQAAGRGLQLLFYSVGIGQISSEVPQNLSASRPQDRQFILSSKKLLLSDSGFYLCAWDQKTGNYGYTFGSGTRLTVV.

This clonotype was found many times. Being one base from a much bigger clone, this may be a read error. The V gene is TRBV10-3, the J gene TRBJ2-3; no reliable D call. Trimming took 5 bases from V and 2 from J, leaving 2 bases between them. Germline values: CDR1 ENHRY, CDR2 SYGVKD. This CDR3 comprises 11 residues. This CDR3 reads CAISITDTQYF. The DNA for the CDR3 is TGTGCCATCAGTATCACAGATACGCAGTATTTT.

As DNA, the CDR3 is TGTGCCAGTAGGAAAAATCAGGGCCCCGGGGAGCTGTTTTTT. Protein sequence: CASRKNQGPGELFF. The rearrangement uses TRBV19 and TRBJ2-2; a weak D match, TRBD1 (5 bases). This CDR3 spans 14 amino acids. Per germline, CDR1 LNHDA and CDR2 SQIVND (reference sequence). V was trimmed by 6 bases and J by 6 bases, leaving 14 bases between them.

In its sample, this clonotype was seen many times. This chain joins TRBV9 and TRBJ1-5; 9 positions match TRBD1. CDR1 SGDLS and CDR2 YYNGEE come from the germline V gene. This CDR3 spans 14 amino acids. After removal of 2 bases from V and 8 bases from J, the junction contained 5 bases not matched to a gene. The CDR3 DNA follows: TGTGCCAGCAGCGTCACAGGGGGCGAAGAGCCCCAGCATTTT. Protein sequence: CASSVTGGEEPQHF.

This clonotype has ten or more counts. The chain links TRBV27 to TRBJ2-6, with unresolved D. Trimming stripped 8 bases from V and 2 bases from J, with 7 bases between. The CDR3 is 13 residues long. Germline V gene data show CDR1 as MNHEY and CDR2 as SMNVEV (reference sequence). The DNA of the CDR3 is TGTGCCAGCTTACGGGCTGGGGCCAACGTCCTGACTTTC. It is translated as CASLRAGANVLTF.

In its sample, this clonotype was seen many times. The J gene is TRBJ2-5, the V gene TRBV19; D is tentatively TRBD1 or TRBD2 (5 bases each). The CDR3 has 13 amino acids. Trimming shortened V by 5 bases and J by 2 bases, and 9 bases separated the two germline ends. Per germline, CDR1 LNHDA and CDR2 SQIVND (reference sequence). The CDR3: CASSQRGQETQYF. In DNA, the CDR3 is TGTGCCAGTAGTCAGAGGGGTCAAGAGACCCAGTACTTC. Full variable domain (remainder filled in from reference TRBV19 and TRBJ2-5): DGGITQSPKYLFRKEGQNVTLSCEQNLNHDAMYWYRQDPGQGLRLIYYSQIVNDFQKGDIAEGYSVSREKKESFPLTVTSAQKNPTAFYLCASSQRGQETQYFGPGTRLLVL.

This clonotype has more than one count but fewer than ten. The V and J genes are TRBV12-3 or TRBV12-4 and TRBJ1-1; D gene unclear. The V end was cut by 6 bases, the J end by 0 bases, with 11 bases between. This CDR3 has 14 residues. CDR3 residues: CASSVDTLNTEAFF. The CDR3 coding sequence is TGTGCCAGCAGCGTCGACACGCTGAACACTGAAGCTTTCTTT.

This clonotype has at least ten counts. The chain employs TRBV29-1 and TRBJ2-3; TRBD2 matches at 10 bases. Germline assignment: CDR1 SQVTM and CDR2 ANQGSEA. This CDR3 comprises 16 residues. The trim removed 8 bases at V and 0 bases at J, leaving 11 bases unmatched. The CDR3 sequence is CSHSGRANASTDTQYF. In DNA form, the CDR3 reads TGCAGCCACAGCGGGAGGGCCAATGCTAGCACAGATACGCAGTATTTT.

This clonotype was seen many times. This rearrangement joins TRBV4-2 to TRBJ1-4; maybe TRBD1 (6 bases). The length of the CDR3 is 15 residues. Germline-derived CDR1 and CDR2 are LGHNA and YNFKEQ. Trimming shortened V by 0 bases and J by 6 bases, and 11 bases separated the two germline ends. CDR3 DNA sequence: TGTGCCAGCAGCCAAGATGAACAGGGTTATGAAAAACTGTTTTTT. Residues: CASSQDEQGYEKLFF.

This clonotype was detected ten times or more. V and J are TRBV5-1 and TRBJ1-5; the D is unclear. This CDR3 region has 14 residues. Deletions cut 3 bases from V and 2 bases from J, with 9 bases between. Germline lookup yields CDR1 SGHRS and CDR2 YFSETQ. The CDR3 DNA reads TGCGCCAGCAGCTCCGACGGTGGCAATCAGCCCCAGCATTTT. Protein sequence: CASSSDGGNQPQHF.

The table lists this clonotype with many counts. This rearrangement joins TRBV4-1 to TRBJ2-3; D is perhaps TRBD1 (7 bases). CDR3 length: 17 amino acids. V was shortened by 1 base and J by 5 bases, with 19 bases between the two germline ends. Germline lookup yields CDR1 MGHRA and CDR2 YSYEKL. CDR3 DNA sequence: TGCGCCAGCAGCCAAGGAGGGGGCGGGAACCTCGGAGATACGCAGTATTTT. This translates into CASSQGGGGNLGDTQYF.

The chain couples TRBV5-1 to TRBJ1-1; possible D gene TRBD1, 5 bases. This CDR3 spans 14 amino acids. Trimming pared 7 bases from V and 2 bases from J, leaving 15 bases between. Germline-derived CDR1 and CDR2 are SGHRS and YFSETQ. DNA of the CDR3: TGCGCCAGCCGCCTCAAGGACATTAACACTGAAGCTTTCTTT. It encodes CASRLKDINTEAFF.

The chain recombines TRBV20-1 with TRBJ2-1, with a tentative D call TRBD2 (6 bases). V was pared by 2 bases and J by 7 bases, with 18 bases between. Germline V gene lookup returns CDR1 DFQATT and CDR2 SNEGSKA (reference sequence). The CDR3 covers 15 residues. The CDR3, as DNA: TGCAGTGCTAGAAGCGGCTCTAGCGTGGGGAATGAGCAGTTCTTC. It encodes CSARSGSSVGNEQFF.

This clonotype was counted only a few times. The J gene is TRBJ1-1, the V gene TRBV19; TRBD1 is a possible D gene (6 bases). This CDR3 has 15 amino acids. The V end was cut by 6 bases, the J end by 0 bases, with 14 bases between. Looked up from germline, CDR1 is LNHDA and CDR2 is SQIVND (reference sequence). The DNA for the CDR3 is TGTGCCAGTAGCATACTAGGGGGAGTGAACACTGAAGCTTTCTTT. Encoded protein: CASSILGGVNTEAFF.

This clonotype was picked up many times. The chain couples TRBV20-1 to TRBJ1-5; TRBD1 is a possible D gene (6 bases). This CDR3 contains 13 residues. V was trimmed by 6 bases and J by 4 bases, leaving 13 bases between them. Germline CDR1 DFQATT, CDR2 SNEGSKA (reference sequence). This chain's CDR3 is CSAYTGRNQPQHF. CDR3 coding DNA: TGCAGTGCCTACACAGGGCGGAATCAGCCCCAGCATTTT.